This entry lists 17 T cell receptor beta chains sequenced from one sample in a study of blood T cell repertoires in COVID-19. The method was immunoSEQ multiplex PCR; TCRdb's version includes in-frame clones alone and lacks a portion of them. The table lists 100,000 to 150,000 clones, around nine tenths of them singletons. The source material was peripheral blood. These receptors all come from a woman in her 70s with COVID-19, enrolled during active disease.

This sequence joins TRBV15 and TRBJ1-5, with 10 bases fitting TRBD1. Germline V gene data show CDR1 as LNHNV and CDR2 as YYDKDF (reference sequence). Trimming removed 1 base from V and 7 bases from J; junction bases left unmatched: 7. The CDR3 is 16 amino acids. CDR3 residues: CATSRGDRGSGQPQHF. The CDR3 DNA reads TGTGCCACCAGCAGAGGGGACAGGGGTAGTGGGCAGCCCCAGCATTTT.

This chain links TRBV5-4 with TRBJ1-2; a weak D match, TRBD1 (5 bases). V lost 0 bases to trimming and J lost 5 bases, with 14 bases between them. Germline CDR1 reads SGHNT; CDR2 reads YYREEE (reference sequence). CDR3 length: 15 amino acids. The CDR3 nucleotides read TGTGCCAGCAGCTTGGCCAGGGAGGTAGGATATGGCTACACCTTC. This sequence encodes CASSLAREVGYGYTF.

The V call is TRBV19, the J call TRBJ2-5, with 7 nucleotides matching TRBD1. Germline trimming cut 4 bases from V and 4 bases from J; bases unmatched to any gene: 9. The CDR3 is made up of 15 amino acids. CDR1 and CDR2 (germline): LNHDA, SQIVND (reference sequence). The DNA of the CDR3 is TGTGCCAGTAGTAGTGACAGGGTGGGTCGAGAGACCCAGTACTTC. Encoded protein: CASSSDRVGRETQYF. Based on the CDR3 plus reference TRBV19 and TRBJ2-5, the full variable domain is DGGITQSPKYLFRKEGQNVTLSCEQNLNHDAMYWYRQDPGQGLRLIYYSQIVNDFQKGDIAEGYSVSREKKESFPLTVTSAQKNPTAFYLCASSSDRVGRETQYFGPGTRLLVL.

The chain links TRBV13 to TRBJ1-1; TRBD1 is a possible D gene (6 bases). Germline lookup yields CDR1 PRHDT and CDR2 FYEKMQ (reference sequence). The CDR3 is 15 residues long. V shed 0 bases and J shed 1 base, with 9 bases lying between them. For the CDR3, the DNA is TGTGCCAGCAGCTTAGGCGGACAGAAGAACACTGAAGCTTTCTTT. Translation gives CASSLGGQKNTEAFF. Drawing the rest from reference TRBV13 and TRBJ1-1, the complete variable domain is AAGVIQSPRHLIKEKRETATLKCYPIPRHDTVYWYQQGPGQDPQFLISFYEKMQSDKGSIPDRFSAQQFSDYHSELNMSSLELGDSALYFCASSLGGQKNTEAFFGQGTRLTVV.

This sequence joins TRBV6-5 and TRBJ2-1; tentative D call: TRBD2 (6 bases). This CDR3 is built from 13 residues. Germline V lookup: CDR1 MNHEY, CDR2 SVGAGI. V dropped 0 bases and J dropped 9 bases, with 9 bases sitting between them. The CDR3 is CASSYSGGSEQFF. DNA of the CDR3: TGTGCCAGCAGTTACTCTGGGGGGTCTGAGCAGTTCTTC.

The CDR3 region has the DNA TGCGCCAGCCGGGACAGGGGGCCCGGCTACGAGCAGTACTTC. Protein: CASRDRGPGYEQYF. The chain recombines TRBV5-1 with TRBJ2-7; TRBD1 matches 12 bases. After removal of 7 bases from V and 3 bases from J, the junction contained 5 bases not matched to a gene. This CDR3 region has 14 residues. Per germline, CDR1 SGHRS and CDR2 YFSETQ.

The chain carries TRBV6-1 and TRBJ1-3, with D hard to call. V dropped 0 bases and J dropped 0 bases, with 9 bases sitting between them. Germline assignment: CDR1 MNHNS and CDR2 SASEGT. The CDR3 consists of 16 residues. CDR3 DNA: TGTGCCAGCAGTGAAGCAGGCACTAGCTCTGGAAACACCATATATTTT. It encodes CASSEAGTSSGNTIYF.

The V and J genes are TRBV14 and TRBJ1-1, with 10 bases fitting TRBD1. There are 16 residues in the CDR3. V lost 5 bases, J lost 5 bases, and 11 bases stayed unmatched. CDR1 is SGHDN, CDR2 FVKESK, per germline. CDR3 coding DNA: TGTGCCAGCAGCTCCCGGACAGGGGGGACTAGTACTGAAGCTTTCTTT. It specifies CASSSRTGGTSTEAFF.

The chain employs TRBV6-1 and TRBJ2-7, with D possibly matching TRBD2 (5 bases). CDR1 is MNHNS and CDR2 is SASEGT in the germline V gene. The length of the CDR3 is 17 residues. Trimming removed 0 bases at V and 4 bases at J, with 19 bases between. The CDR3 DNA sequence: TGTGCCAGCAGTGAAGCGGATAAGTCGGGGATAAAGTACGAGCAGTACTTC. Translated: CASSEADKSGIKYEQYF.

This chain connects TRBV6-6 to TRBJ2-2; no reliable D call. Germline V lookup: CDR1 MNHNY, CDR2 SVGAGI (reference sequence). The CDR3 contains 15 residues. The V end lost 0 bases, the J end lost 0 bases, and 5 bases lay between the germline ends. The CDR3: CASSYSGPNTGELFF. The CDR3 DNA reads as TGTGCCAGCAGTTACTCGGGCCCGAACACCGGGGAGCTGTTTTTT.

The gene calls are TRBV19 and TRBJ1-1; TRBD1 is a possible D gene (6 bases). This CDR3 is built from 14 residues. Germline CDR1 and CDR2: LNHDA and SQIVND (reference sequence). Trimming stripped 1 base from V and 1 base from J, with 7 bases between. The chain's CDR3 is CASSIGTANTEAFF. The CDR3 nucleotides are TGTGCCAGTAGTATAGGGACAGCGAACACTGAAGCTTTCTTT.

V gene TRBV6-5 combines with J gene TRBJ2-3; a possible D gene is TRBD2 (6 bases). Trimming took off 8 bases at V and 0 bases at J, with 9 bases between the two ends. Germline values: CDR1 MNHEY, CDR2 SVGAGI. The CDR3 sequence is 13 residues long. The CDR3 region has the DNA TGTGCCAGCGGGCGGGGAAGCACAGATACGCAGTATTTT. This translates into CASGRGSTDTQYF.

The chain couples TRBV3-1 (or the pseudogene TRBV3-2) to TRBJ2-5; 7 bases align to TRBD1. V shed 4 bases, J shed 0 bases, and the junction held 5 bases outside the gene matches. Germline V lookup: CDR1 LGHDT, CDR2 YNNKEL (reference sequence). The CDR3 totals 15 residues. CDR3 residues: CASSPSGQYQETQYF. The CDR3 region has the DNA TGTGCCAGCAGCCCCTCGGGACAGTACCAAGAGACCCAGTACTTC.

This chain links TRBV4-1 with TRBJ2-7, with a tentative D call TRBD1 (6 bases). The CDR3 extends over 19 amino acids. Per germline, CDR1 MGHRA and CDR2 YSYEKL. Trimming stripped 1 base from V and 0 bases from J, with 22 bases between. The chain's CDR3 is CASSQVWDNSGVYSYEQYF. The DNA of the CDR3 is TGCGCCAGCAGCCAAGTTTGGGACAACAGCGGAGTTTACTCCTACGAGCAGTACTTC.

The chain is built from TRBV7-9 and TRBJ1-2; TRBD1 matches at 10 bases. CDR3 length: 16 amino acids. V lost 1 base to trimming and J lost 6 bases; unmatched junction nucleotides: 8. Germline V gives CDR1 SEHNR, CDR2 FQNEAQ (reference sequence). The CDR3 sequence: CASSLETLGQGDGYTF. The CDR3, as DNA: TGTGCCAGCAGCTTAGAAACCCTAGGACAGGGGGATGGCTACACCTTC.

The chain carries TRBV7-9 and TRBJ2-3, with D hard to call. This CDR3 is built from 13 residues. Trimming took 4 bases from V and 4 from J, leaving 9 bases between them. In germline, CDR1 is SEHNR, CDR2 FQNEAQ (reference sequence). The CDR3 loop reads CASSYPRSDTQYF. Written as DNA, the CDR3 is TGTGCCAGCAGCTACCCTAGGTCAGATACGCAGTATTTT.

The chain employs TRBV30 and TRBJ1-5; 9 bases match TRBD1. The CDR3 has 15 residues. Germline V gene sequence: CDR1 GTSNPN, CDR2 SVGIG (reference sequence). V was pared by 2 bases and J by 7 bases, with 9 bases of the junction left unmatched. The CDR3 region has the DNA TGTGCCTGGAGTACGGACAGGGGTGCATCACAGCCCCAGCATTTT. This gives the protein CAWSTDRGASQPQHF.